These T cell receptor beta chains were read from a single sample in a study of blood T cell repertoires in COVID-19. Produced via immunoSEQ multiplex PCR; TCRdb's table is partial and in-frame only. The table has a few hundred thousand clones, about 89% seen once. Sequenced sample: peripheral blood. Receptors originate from a man aged 35 to 55 with acute or convalescent COVID-19. The CDR3 runs from the conserved cysteine through the conserved F or W. Fields, in order: CDR3 protein, clone size, V gene, D gene, J gene, CDR3 length. The D gene is left open where the match is weak. The size field is filled for only some rows; it gives once, few, many or a size class.

CDR3aa: CASSGDRETQPQHF; abundance: few; v_gene: TRBV6-5; d_gene: TRBD1; j_gene: TRBJ1-5; len: 14
CDR3aa: CASSQNLAGVTEQFF; abundance: .; v_gene: TRBV14; d_gene: TRBD2; j_gene: TRBJ2-1; len: 15
CDR3aa: CASSLQGSSNQPQHF; abundance: .; v_gene: TRBV5-1; d_gene: .; j_gene: TRBJ1-5; len: 15
CDR3aa: CASNLDRYSNQPQHF; abundance: .; v_gene: TRBV6-5; d_gene: TRBD1; j_gene: TRBJ1-5; len: 15
CDR3aa: CASSVFLNTEAFF; abundance: .; v_gene: TRBV2; d_gene: .; j_gene: TRBJ1-1; len: 13
CDR3aa: CASSQDPAGGDNEQFF; abundance: .; v_gene: TRBV3-1/TRBV3-2; d_gene: TRBD2; j_gene: TRBJ2-1; len: 16
CDR3aa: CASSSLGDTQYF; abundance: .; v_gene: TRBV5-6; d_gene: .; j_gene: TRBJ2-3; len: 12
CDR3aa: CASSTDRAGYEQYF; abundance: .; v_gene: TRBV5-1; d_gene: TRBD1; j_gene: TRBJ2-7; len: 14
CDR3aa: CAISAWPRNSPLHF; abundance: .; v_gene: TRBV10-3; d_gene: .; j_gene: TRBJ1-6; len: 14
CDR3aa: CATLAGGGTQYF; abundance: .; v_gene: TRBV10-3; d_gene: TRBD2; j_gene: TRBJ2-5; len: 12
CDR3aa: CARDSGNQPQHF; abundance: once; v_gene: TRBV2; d_gene: .; j_gene: TRBJ1-5; len: 12
CDR3aa: CASRRRTSGSTDTQYF; abundance: .; v_gene: TRBV27; d_gene: TRBD2; j_gene: TRBJ2-3; len: 16
CDR3aa: CASSPASLYGYTF; abundance: .; v_gene: TRBV19; d_gene: .; j_gene: TRBJ1-2; len: 13